The 17 T cell receptor beta chains in this list originate from one sample, sequenced in a study of CD8 T cells in Susac syndrome. Random-hexamer reverse transcription was applied to roughly 0.45 to 1 ug RNA. Each CDR3 protein gets one entry after TCRdb re-called the immunoSEQ multiplex PCR reads with MiXCR. This sample has some 60,000 distinct CDR3 sequences, with 85% to 95% found just once. The source material was CD8+ T cells from PBMCs. The receptors here all came from a human donor in good health.

J is TRBJ1-1 and V is TRBV5-1; perhaps TRBD1 as D (5 bases). The CDR3 is made up of 14 amino acids. Trimming removed 2 bases from V and 2 bases from J, with 10 bases in between. Germline CDR1 SGHRS, CDR2 YFSETQ. The CDR3 DNA sequence: TGCGCCAGCAGCTTCGAGGGGTCAAACACTGAAGCTTTCTTT. Translating gives CASSFEGSNTEAFF.

CDR3 in DNA: TGTGCCAGCAGTTCCCGCCCGGCGTACGAGACCCAGTACTTC. Translating it yields CASSSRPAYETQYF. The chain links TRBV28 to TRBJ2-5; D gene unclear. V was shortened by 4 bases and J by 5 bases, with 14 bases between the two germline ends. Germline V lookup: CDR1 MDHEN, CDR2 SYDVKM. The CDR3 totals 14 residues.

The chain uses TRBV6-1 and TRBJ2-3, with 11 bases matching TRBD2. The V gene end was trimmed by 7 bases and the J gene end by 3 bases; junction bases not matched to a gene: 6. The CDR3 contains 15 residues. The V gene's germline CDR1 is MNHNS and CDR2 SASEGT. CDR3 sequence: CASIGLAGSTDTQYF. For the CDR3, the DNA is TGTGCCAGCATCGGACTAGCGGGTAGTACAGATACGCAGTATTTT.

The chain couples TRBV28 to TRBJ2-7; 7 positions agree with TRBD1. This CDR3 is 14 amino acids long. Germline-derived CDR1 and CDR2 are MDHEN and SYDVKM. Losses at the gene ends were 6 bases for V and 2 bases for J; bases not matched to a gene: 7. CDR3 amino acids: CASSPRQGPYEQYF. The DNA for the CDR3 is TGTGCCAGCAGCCCAAGACAGGGTCCCTACGAGCAGTACTTC. Supplemented by reference TRBV28 and TRBJ2-7, the full variable domain reads DVKVTQSSRYLVKRTGEKVFLECVQDMDHENMFWYRQDPGLGLRLIYFSYDVKMKEKGDIPEGYSVSREKKERFSLILESASTNQTSMYLCASSPRQGPYEQYFGPGTRLTVT.

The chain carries TRBV20-1 and TRBJ2-1, with D possibly being TRBD1 (5 bases). The CDR3 consists of 15 residues. CDR1 and CDR2 (germline): DFQATT, SNEGSKA (reference sequence). The V gene lost 0 bases and the J gene lost 0 bases, with 9 bases spanning the gap. The DNA of the CDR3 is TGCAGTGCTAGAGAAGGGGCGCGCTCCTACAATGAGCAGTTCTTC. Protein sequence: CSAREGARSYNEQFF.

The chain has TRBV20-1 and TRBJ2-4; possible D gene TRBD1, 6 bases. V was pared by 0 bases and J by 6 bases, with 15 bases between. The germline CDR1 and CDR2 sequences are DFQATT and SNEGSKA (reference sequence). The CDR3 spans 15 residues. This CDR3 reads CSARDPGQGINIQYF. The CDR3 DNA reads as TGCAGTGCTAGAGATCCAGGGCAGGGGATAAACATTCAGTACTTC.

The V gene is TRBV27, the J gene TRBJ2-7; 10 nucleotides match TRBD1. The length of the CDR3 is 16 residues. Germline values: CDR1 MNHEY, CDR2 SMNVEV (reference sequence). V trimming: 6 bases; J trimming: 1 base; junction bases outside the gene matches: 9. The CDR3 sequence is CASSPGPGQGSYEQYF. CDR3 in DNA: TGTGCCAGCAGCCCAGGTCCGGGACAGGGGTCCTACGAGCAGTACTTC.

This clonotype was observed a single time. CDR3 residues: CASSPGTGNADTQYF. In nucleotides, the CDR3 is TGTGCCAGCAGCCCAGGGACAGGGAATGCAGATACGCAGTATTTT. The rearrangement uses TRBV5-6 and TRBJ2-3, with TRBD1 matching 9 bases. The CDR3 totals 15 residues. V shed 4 bases, J shed 4 bases, and the junction held 7 bases outside the gene matches. From germline, CDR1 is SGHDT and CDR2 YYEEEE.

The chain employs TRBV28 and TRBJ1-3; D is perhaps TRBD1 (6 bases). In germline, CDR1 is MDHEN, CDR2 SYDVKM. V was shortened by 7 bases and J by 0 bases, with 16 bases between the two germline ends. The CDR3 has 16 residues. The CDR3 protein is CASTDRQEISGNTIYF. CDR3 DNA sequence: TGTGCCAGCACCGACCGACAGGAGATCTCTGGAAACACCATATATTTT.

The V and J genes are TRBV29-1 and TRBJ2-7, with D possibly TRBD1 on 6 matching bases. This CDR3 contains 14 residues. V was trimmed by 4 bases and J by 4 bases, leaving 17 bases between them. Germline values: CDR1 SQVTM, CDR2 ANQGSEA. The CDR3 loop reads CSVVLLNREYEQYF. The DNA for the CDR3 is TGCAGCGTTGTGCTGCTGAACAGGGAGTACGAGCAGTACTTC.

CDR3 residues: CASSPRGGHEQYF. DNA for the CDR3: TGTGCCAGCAGCCCACGGGGCGGGCACGAGCAGTACTTC. This sequence joins TRBV7-9 and TRBJ2-7; TRBD1 or TRBD2 may be the D gene (5 bases each). This CDR3 is 13 amino acids long. Germline assignment: CDR1 SEHNR and CDR2 FQNEAQ (reference sequence). The V gene lost 5 bases and the J gene lost 5 bases, with 13 bases spanning the gap.

V usage is TRBV7-9 and J usage is TRBJ2-1, with 9 bases identical to TRBD1. This CDR3 comprises 16 residues. Germline V CDR1 and CDR2: SEHNR, FQNEAQ (reference sequence). V trimming: 1 base; J trimming: 5 bases; junction bases outside the gene matches: 6. This chain's CDR3 is CASSLEDRGMDNEQFF. The CDR3 DNA reads as TGTGCCAGCAGCTTAGAGGACAGGGGTATGGACAATGAGCAGTTCTTC.

This chain links TRBV10-2 with TRBJ1-2; a possible D gene is TRBD1 (6 bases). Looked up from germline, CDR1 is WSHSY and CDR2 is SAAADI. The CDR3 is 15 amino acids. Trimming removed 7 bases from V and 5 bases from J, with 20 bases in between. CDR3 amino acids: CASIEGVPGGYGYTF. Written as DNA, the CDR3 is TGCGCCAGCATCGAGGGGGTGCCAGGAGGATATGGCTACACCTTC.

V usage is TRBV28 and J usage is TRBJ1-3, with D possibly TRBD1 on 5 matching bases. Trimming took off 7 bases at V and 1 base at J, with 11 bases between the two ends. This CDR3 has 14 residues. CDR1 is MDHEN and CDR2 is SYDVKM in the germline V gene. The CDR3 loop is CASNPGYSGNTIYF. CDR3 nucleotide sequence: TGTGCCAGCAACCCAGGGTATTCTGGAAACACCATATATTTT.

The J gene is TRBJ2-7, the V gene TRBV29-1; 9 nucleotides line up with TRBD1. Germline loops: CDR1 SQVTM, CDR2 ANQGSEA. This CDR3 region has 13 residues. J was trimmed by 3 bases and V by 7 bases; bases with no gene match: 7. The CDR3, as DNA: TGCAGCGCACGACAGGGGGGATACTACGAGCAGTACTTC. This codes for CSARQGGYYEQYF.

This chain joins TRBV6-1 and TRBJ1-1; TRBD1 is a possible D gene (5 bases). CDR1 and CDR2 (germline): MNHNS, SASEGT. The CDR3 extends over 16 amino acids. V lost 5 bases and J 4 bases, leaving 20 bases between the germline ends. DNA for the CDR3: TGTGCCAGCAGTCCGAAGGGAAGGGGATCGGGCACTGAAGCTTTCTTT. It codes for CASSPKGRGSGTEAFF.

The rearrangement links TRBV12-3 or TRBV12-4 to TRBJ1-2; no clear D. The CDR3 covers 13 residues. V gave up 0 bases and J gave up 2 bases, with 4 bases separating them. The DNA for the CDR3 is TGTGCCAGCAGTTTAGCGGGGAACTATGGCTACACCTTC. It is translated as CASSLAGNYGYTF.